These 20 T cell receptor beta chains were sequenced from one sample in a study of blood T cell repertoires in COVID-19. The data were produced by immunoSEQ multiplex PCR, yet TCRdb's version contains in-frame clones alone and is incomplete. The sample shows about 280,000 clones, around 93% of them seen only once. Sequenced sample: PBMCs or T cells enriched from blood (not recorded which). The source is a man aged 40-49 years who had been exposed to COVID-19.

The chain is built from TRBV28 and TRBJ2-1; 11 bases fit TRBD2. V gave up 6 bases and J gave up 9 bases; unmatched junction bases: 4. This CDR3 has 13 amino acids. Per the germline V gene, CDR1 is MDHEN and CDR2 is SYDVKM. In DNA form, the CDR3 reads TGTGCCAGCAGACTAGCGGGAGAACTTGAGCAGTTCTTC. Protein: CASRLAGELEQFF. The full variable domain, rest sourced from reference TRBV28 and TRBJ2-1, is DVKVTQSSRYLVKRTGEKVFLECVQDMDHENMFWYRQDPGLGLRLIYFSYDVKMKEKGDIPEGYSVSREKKERFSLILESASTNQTSMYLCASRLAGELEQFFGPGTRLTVL.

This chain links TRBV9 with TRBJ1-3, with D tentatively TRBD1 (6 bases). V was clipped by 3 bases and J by 4 bases, with 14 bases between them. The V gene's germline CDR1 is SGDLS and CDR2 YYNGEE. The CDR3 sequence is 15 residues long. The CDR3 protein is CASSANRVSGNTIYF. The CDR3 coding sequence is TGTGCCAGCAGCGCGAACAGGGTGTCCGGAAACACCATATATTTT.

V gene TRBV6-5 combines with J gene TRBJ2-3; TRBD2 might be the D (5 bases). This CDR3 is built from 13 residues. Germline V gives CDR1 MNHEY, CDR2 SVGAGI. V was shortened by 5 bases and J by 4 bases, with 10 bases between the two germline ends. The CDR3 DNA sequence: TGTGCCAGCAGTACCGACGGGGCAGATACGCAGTATTTT. Amino acid sequence: CASSTDGADTQYF.

The sample holds a few counts of this clone. The chain employs TRBV5-5 and TRBJ1-5, with TRBD1 matching 7 bases. V shed 0 bases, J shed 3 bases, and the junction held 6 bases outside the gene matches. The CDR3 has 16 residues. The germline gives CDR1 SGHKS, CDR2 YYEKEE (reference sequence). CDR3 DNA sequence: TGTGCCAGCAGCTTGGGAACAGGGGCCATCAATCAGCCCCAGCATTTT. Translation gives CASSLGTGAINQPQHF.

The chain has TRBV15 and TRBJ1-6, with TRBD1 identical over 7 bases. CDR1 LNHNV and CDR2 YYDKDF come from the germline V gene (reference sequence). This CDR3 spans 16 amino acids. The V and J ends lost 5 bases and 7 bases, in that order; junction bases with no gene match: 11. DNA for the CDR3: TGTGCCACCAGCCACCGGGACAGAGCGAGGAATTCACCCCTCCACTTT. Its translation is CATSHRDRARNSPLHF.

The chain has TRBV30 and TRBJ2-7; maybe TRBD1 (7 bases). Trimming stripped 3 bases from V and 3 bases from J, with 12 bases between. The germline gives CDR1 GTSNPN, CDR2 SVGIG (reference sequence). This CDR3 has 13 residues. This chain's CDR3 is CAWSGGQYYEQYF. As DNA, the CDR3 is TGTGCCTGGAGCGGGGGACAGTACTACGAGCAGTACTTC.

With respect to this clone: The sample holds other DNA sequences that translate to the same CDR3. This chain links TRBV5-4 with TRBJ2-7; D may be TRBD1 (6 bases). V shed 4 bases and J shed 1 base, with 9 bases lying between them. CDR3 length: 13 residues. Germline-derived CDR1 and CDR2 are SGHNT and YYREEE (reference sequence). The CDR3 DNA sequence: TGTGCCAGCAGCCCTGGACAGTCCTACGAGCAGTACTTC. Translating gives CASSPGQSYEQYF.

The V and J genes are TRBV7-2 and TRBJ1-1; D might be TRBD1 (5 bases). V was cut by 1 base and J by 1 base, with 13 bases left in between. The CDR3 runs 16 residues. In germline, CDR1 is SGHTA, CDR2 FQGNSA. CDR3 sequence reads: CASSLVMTVGNTEAFF. In DNA form, the CDR3 reads TGTGCCAGCAGCTTAGTGATGACAGTCGGGAACACTGAAGCTTTCTTT.

The chain joins TRBV29-1 to TRBJ2-7, with D possibly being TRBD1 (6 bases). The CDR3 sequence is 12 residues long. The germline V gene encodes CDR1 SQVTM and CDR2 ANQGSEA. The CDR3 reads CSFYVGAGEQYF. Here the CDR3 DNA reads TGCAGTTTTTATGTGGGGGCTGGCGAGCAGTACTTC.

J is TRBJ2-5 and V is TRBV28, with 10 bases identical to TRBD1. V lost 4 bases to trimming and J lost 2 bases; unmatched junction nucleotides: 4. CDR1 is MDHEN, CDR2 SYDVKM, per germline. The CDR3 length is 15 residues. CDR3 loop: CASSSGTGVQETQYF. The CDR3 nucleotides are TGTGCCAGCAGTTCCGGGACAGGGGTACAAGAGACCCAGTACTTC.

The genes are TRBV10-3 and TRBJ1-5, with D perhaps matching TRBD1 (6 bases). Germline lookup yields CDR1 ENHRY and CDR2 SYGVKD. Trimming removed 4 bases from V and 2 bases from J, with 12 bases in between. This CDR3 has 15 amino acids. CDR3 region: CAISVRSGGNQPQHF. The CDR3 region has the DNA TGTGCCATCAGTGTTAGGTCAGGGGGCAATCAGCCCCAGCATTTT.

This sequence joins TRBV3-1 (or the pseudogene TRBV3-2) and TRBJ1-2, with 8 positions matching TRBD1. The junction had 11 bases not matched to a gene; V was cut back by 4 bases and J by 4 bases. This CDR3 has 16 amino acids. Germline values: CDR1 LGHDT, CDR2 YNNKEL (reference sequence). The chain's CDR3 is CASSPLPGQGGYGYTF. The DNA for the CDR3 is TGTGCCAGCAGCCCCCTCCCAGGACAGGGTGGCTATGGCTACACCTTC.

This clone has a single count. The chain is built from TRBV2 and TRBJ2-6; 9 bases map to TRBD1. In germline, CDR1 is SNHLY, CDR2 FYNNEI. With 5 bases clipped from V and 0 bases from J, the junction kept 8 bases outside the gene matches. CDR3 length: 18 amino acids. The CDR3 loop reads CASSPQGTGLSGANVLTF. The DNA of the CDR3 is TGTGCCAGCAGTCCCCAAGGGACAGGGCTCTCTGGGGCCAACGTCCTGACTTTC. Complete variable domain (other parts from reference TRBV2 and TRBJ2-6): EPEVTQTPSHQVTQMGQEVILRCVPISNHLYFYWYRQILGQKVEFLVSFYNNEISEKSEIFDDQFSVERPDGSNFTLKIRSTKLEDSAMYFCASSPQGTGLSGANVLTFGAGSRLTVL.

The rearrangement joins TRBV4-1 to TRBJ1-2; D unresolved. Trimming shortened V by 1 base and J by 1 base, and 7 bases separated the two germline ends. This CDR3 is built from 14 residues. CDR1 and CDR2 (germline): MGHRA, YSYEKL. The CDR3 loop reads CASSQGSGNYGYTF. The CDR3, as DNA: TGCGCCAGCAGCCAAGGATCGGGTAACTATGGCTACACCTTC.

V gene TRBV5-1 combines with J gene TRBJ1-1; TRBD1 matches at 11 bases. The CDR3 is 13 amino acids. V lost 4 bases to trimming and J lost 6 bases; unmatched junction nucleotides: 2. Germline CDR1 reads SGHRS; CDR2 reads YFSETQ. DNA of the CDR3: TGCGCCAGCAGCCTGGGACAGGGGGCTGAAGCTTTCTTT. Amino acids: CASSLGQGAEAFF. Full variable domain (missing parts from reference TRBV5-1 and TRBJ1-1): KAGVTQTPRYLIKTRGQQVTLSCSPISGHRSVSWYQQTPGQGLQFLFEYFSETQRNKGNFPGRFSGRQFSNSRSEMNVSTLELGDSALYLCASSLGQGAEAFFGQGTRLTVV.

The rearrangement uses TRBV5-6 and TRBJ1-3; 12 bases fit TRBD1. Trimming removed 2 bases from V and 2 bases from J; junction bases left unmatched: 5. CDR3 size: 17 residues. The germline V gene encodes CDR1 SGHDT and CDR2 YYEEEE. This CDR3 is CASSLPGQGATGNTIYF. CDR3 coding DNA: TGTGCCAGCAGCTTACCGGGACAGGGGGCCACTGGAAACACCATATATTTT.

This chain links TRBV27 with TRBJ2-5; D is unclear. The CDR3 totals 11 residues. Between the trimmed V and J ends, which lost 5 bases and 2 bases, there was a span of 3 bases. Germline-derived CDR1 and CDR2 are MNHEY and SMNVEV (reference sequence). For the CDR3, the DNA is TGTGCCAGCAGTCTTCAAGAGACCCAGTACTTC. This translates into CASSLQETQYF.

The chain couples TRBV6-5 to TRBJ1-5, with D perhaps TRBD1 (5 bases). Germline-derived CDR1 and CDR2 are MNHEY and SVGAGI. This CDR3 spans 14 amino acids. V lost 4 bases and J lost 7, with 14 bases in between. CDR3 in amino acids: CASSWGLAGQPQHF. The DNA for the CDR3 is TGTGCCAGCAGTTGGGGCTTGGCCGGGCAGCCCCAGCATTTT.

The chain joins TRBV30 to TRBJ2-7; 8 bases agree with TRBD2. This CDR3 spans 11 amino acids. The ends lost 2 bases at V and 6 bases at J; junction bases unmatched: 0. Germline V gene sequence: CDR1 GTSNPN, CDR2 SVGIG (reference sequence). The CDR3 is CAWSRGGEQYF. For the CDR3, the DNA is TGTGCCTGGAGTCGGGGGGGCGAGCAGTACTTC.

CDR3: CASSSLGTRSSPLHF. DNA of the CDR3: TGTGCCAGCAGTTCTCTTGGGACACGGAGTTCACCCCTCCACTTT. This chain uses TRBV27 with TRBJ1-6; tentatively, D is TRBD1 (6 bases). With 4 bases removed from V and 9 bases from J, the gap between germline ends came to 16 bases. Germline lookup yields CDR1 MNHEY and CDR2 SMNVEV (reference sequence). CDR3 size: 15 residues.